This TCR beta chain was identified in a study of blood T cell repertoires in COVID-19. Study-level background: T cells, B-cell-depleted T cells, or PBMCs supplied cDNA or gDNA.

Repertoires were generated with immunoSEQ multiplex PCR, while TCRdb's copy carries only in-frame clones and drops some. Here the sample spans roughly 140,000 clones, roughly nine tenths being singletons. The J segment lost 2 bases and the V segment lost 0 bases, leaving 8 bases of the junction unmatched. In germline, CDR1 is SGHNT, CDR2 YYREEE (reference sequence). This CDR3 contains 16 residues. The rearrangement links TRBV5-4 to TRBJ2-7, with 7 bases matching TRBD1. The sequenced sample consisted of peripheral blood. This receptor was obtained from a woman aged 55 to 70 with active COVID-19. CDR3: CASSLGRGTATYEQYF. CDR3 DNA: TGTGCCAGCAGCTTGGGAAGGGGGACAGCGACCTACGAGCAGTACTTC.